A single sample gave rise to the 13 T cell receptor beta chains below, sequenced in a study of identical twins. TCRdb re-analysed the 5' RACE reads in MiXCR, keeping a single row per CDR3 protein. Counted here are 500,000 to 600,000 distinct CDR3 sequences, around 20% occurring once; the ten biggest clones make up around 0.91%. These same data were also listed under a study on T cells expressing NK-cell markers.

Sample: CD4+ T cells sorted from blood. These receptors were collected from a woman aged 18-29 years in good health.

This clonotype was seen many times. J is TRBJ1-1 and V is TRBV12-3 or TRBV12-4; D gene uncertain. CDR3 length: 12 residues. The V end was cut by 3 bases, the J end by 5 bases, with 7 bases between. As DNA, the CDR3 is TGTGCCAGCAGTTTTTATTCGACTGAAGCTTTCTTT. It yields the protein CASSFYSTEAFF.

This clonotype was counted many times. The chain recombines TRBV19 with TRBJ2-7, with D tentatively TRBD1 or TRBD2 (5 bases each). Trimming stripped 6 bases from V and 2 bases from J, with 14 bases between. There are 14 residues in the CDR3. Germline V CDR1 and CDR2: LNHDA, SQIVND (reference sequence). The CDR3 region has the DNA TGTGCCAGTAGCACCGGGACGGGGACCTACGAGCAGTACTTC. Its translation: CASSTGTGTYEQYF.

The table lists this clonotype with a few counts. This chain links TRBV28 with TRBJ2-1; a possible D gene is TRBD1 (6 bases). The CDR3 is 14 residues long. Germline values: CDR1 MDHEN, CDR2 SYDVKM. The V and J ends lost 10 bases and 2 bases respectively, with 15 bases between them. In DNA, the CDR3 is TGTGCCACGTCGGGACACTCGACCTACAATGAGCAGTTCTTC. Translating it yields CATSGHSTYNEQFF. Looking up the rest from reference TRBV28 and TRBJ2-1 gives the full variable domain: DVKVTQSSRYLVKRTGEKVFLECVQDMDHENMFWYRQDPGLGLRLIYFSYDVKMKEKGDIPEGYSVSREKKERFSLILESASTNQTSMYLCATSGHSTYNEQFFGPGTRLTVL.

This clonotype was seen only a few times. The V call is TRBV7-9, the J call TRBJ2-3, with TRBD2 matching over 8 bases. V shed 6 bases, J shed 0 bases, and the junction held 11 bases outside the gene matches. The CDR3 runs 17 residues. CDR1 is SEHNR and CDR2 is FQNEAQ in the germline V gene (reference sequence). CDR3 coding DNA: TGTGCCAGCAGGAGGGCCCGGGGGGGCCAAAGCACAGATACGCAGTATTTT. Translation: CASRRARGGQSTDTQYF.

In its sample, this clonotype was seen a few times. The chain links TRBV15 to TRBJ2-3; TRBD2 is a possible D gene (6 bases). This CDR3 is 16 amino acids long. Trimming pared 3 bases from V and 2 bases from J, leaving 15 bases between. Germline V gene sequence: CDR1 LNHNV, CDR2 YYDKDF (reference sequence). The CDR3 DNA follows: TGTGCCACCAGCAGTCAACGGGAGTTGAACACAGATACGCAGTATTTT. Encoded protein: CATSSQRELNTDTQYF.

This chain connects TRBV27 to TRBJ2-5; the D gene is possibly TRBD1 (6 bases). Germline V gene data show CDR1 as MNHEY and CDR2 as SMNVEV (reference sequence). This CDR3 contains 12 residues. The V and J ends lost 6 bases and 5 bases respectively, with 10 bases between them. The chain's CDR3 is CASRGQWETQYF. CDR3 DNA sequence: TGTGCCAGCAGAGGACAGTGGGAGACCCAGTACTTC.

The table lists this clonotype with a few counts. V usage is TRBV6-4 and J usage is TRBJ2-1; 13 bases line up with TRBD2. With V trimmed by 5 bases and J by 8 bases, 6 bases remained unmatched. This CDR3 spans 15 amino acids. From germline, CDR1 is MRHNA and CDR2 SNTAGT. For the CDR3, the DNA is TGTGCCAGCAGTTCTACTAGCGGGAGGGAAGATGAGCAGTTCTTC. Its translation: CASSSTSGREDEQFF.

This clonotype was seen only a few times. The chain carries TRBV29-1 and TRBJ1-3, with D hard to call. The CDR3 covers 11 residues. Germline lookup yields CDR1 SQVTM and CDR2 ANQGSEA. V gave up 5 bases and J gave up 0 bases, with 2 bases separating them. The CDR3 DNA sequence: TGCAGCGTTCTCTCTGGAAACACCATATATTTT. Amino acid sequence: CSVLSGNTIYF.

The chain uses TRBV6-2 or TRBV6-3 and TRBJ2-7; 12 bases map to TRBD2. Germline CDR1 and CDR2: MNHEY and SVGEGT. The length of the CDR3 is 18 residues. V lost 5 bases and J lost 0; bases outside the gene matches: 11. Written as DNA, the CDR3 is TGTGCCAGCAGTCTCGCCGGGACTAGCGGGTTCGTCTCCTACGAGCAGTACTTC. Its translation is CASSLAGTSGFVSYEQYF.

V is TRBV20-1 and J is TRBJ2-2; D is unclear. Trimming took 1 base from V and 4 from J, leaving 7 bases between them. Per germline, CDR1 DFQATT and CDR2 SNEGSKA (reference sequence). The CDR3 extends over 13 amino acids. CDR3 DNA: TGCAGTGCTAGAGCCCGAAGCACCGGGGAGCTGTTTTTT. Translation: CSARARSTGELFF.

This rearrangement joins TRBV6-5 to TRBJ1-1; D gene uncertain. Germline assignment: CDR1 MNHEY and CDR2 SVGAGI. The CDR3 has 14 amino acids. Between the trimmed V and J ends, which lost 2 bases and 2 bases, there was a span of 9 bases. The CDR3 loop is CASSYREKNTEAFF. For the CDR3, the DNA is TGTGCCAGCAGTTACCGGGAAAAAAACACTGAAGCTTTCTTT.

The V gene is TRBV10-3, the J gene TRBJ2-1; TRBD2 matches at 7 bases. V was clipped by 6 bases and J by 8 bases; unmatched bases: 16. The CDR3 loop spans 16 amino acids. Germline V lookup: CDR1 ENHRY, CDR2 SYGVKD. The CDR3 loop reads CAISLLWSGIVHEQFF. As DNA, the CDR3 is TGTGCCATCAGCCTCCTCTGGAGCGGGATTGTACATGAGCAGTTCTTC.

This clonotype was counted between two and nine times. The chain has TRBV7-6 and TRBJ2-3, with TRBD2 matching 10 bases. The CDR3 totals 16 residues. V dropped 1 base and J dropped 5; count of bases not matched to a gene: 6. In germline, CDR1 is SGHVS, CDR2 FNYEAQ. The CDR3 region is CASSLGVAGGGDTQYF. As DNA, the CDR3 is TGTGCCAGCAGCTTAGGAGTAGCGGGGGGCGGAGATACGCAGTATTTT.